Listed below are T cell receptor beta chains from one sample, sequenced in a study of blood T cell repertoires in COVID-19. Some clones are missing from TCRdb's copy, which holds only in-frame ones; the method was immunoSEQ multiplex PCR. The table records under 250,000 clones, 70% to 85% of them present only once. The sequencing sample was made of PBMCs or T cells enriched from blood (not recorded which). The source is a woman in her sixties or seventies who had recovered from COVID-19. Each CDR3 is given with its conserved first and last residue. Fields, in order: J gene, V gene, clone size, D gene, CDR3 DNA, CDR3 protein. D genes are given only for firm matches. The listing skips clone size in some rows; elsewhere it reads once, few, many or a size class.

TRBJ2-3,TRBV6-5,once,TRBD2,TGTGCCAGCAGAGGTGGGTCTAGCGGAACAGATACGCAGTATTTT,CASRGGSSGTDTQYF
TRBJ2-5,TRBV5-1,NA,TRBD1,TGCGCCAGCAGCGCTGGGACAGGGGGCGGGGAGACCCAGTACTTC,CASSAGTGGGETQYF
TRBJ2-7,TRBV11-2,few,TRBD1,TGTGCCAGCAGCTTGATGCCCAACAGGGGCGAGCAGTACTTC,CASSLMPNRGEQYF
TRBJ2-7,TRBV7-7,NA,NA,TGTGCCAGCAGCTTTAGGTCCGGAGAGACCTACGAGCAGTACTTC,CASSFRSGETYEQYF
TRBJ1-6,TRBV3-1/TRBV3-2,NA,NA,TGTGCCAGCAGCCAAGATTGGGGCTTCTTGAGCTCCTATAATTCACCCCTCCACTTT,CASSQDWGFLSSYNSPLHF
TRBJ1-1,TRBV27,NA,NA,TGTGCCAGCAGTCCGGGACTACAGGTGTACACTGAAGCTTTCTTT,CASSPGLQVYTEAFF
TRBJ1-3,TRBV29-1,few,NA,TGCAGCGTTGAAGATCGGGAGACTGCTGGAAACACCATATATTTT,CSVEDRETAGNTIYF
TRBJ2-2,TRBV12-3/TRBV12-4,NA,TRBD2,TGTGCCAGCAGTTTATCAGGACTAGCGTTACTGTTTTTT,CASSLSGLALLFF
TRBJ2-1,TRBV5-6,NA,NA,TGTGCCAGCAGCGAGGACGGGACTCGCTCCTACAATGAGCAGTTCTTC,CASSEDGTRSYNEQFF
TRBJ1-3,TRBV11-2,NA,TRBD1,TGTGCCAGCAGCCCCTTCGACAGGGCGACTGGAAACACCATATATTTT,CASSPFDRATGNTIYF
TRBJ1-3,TRBV6-5,once,NA,TGTGCCACTTCCAGTCAGGGAAGAAACACCATATATTTT,CATSSQGRNTIYF
TRBJ1-2,TRBV6-2/TRBV6-3,once,TRBD1,TGTGCCAGCAGTTACACGACCACGACAGGGGAAGCATCGCATGGCTACACCTTC,CASSYTTTTGEASHGYTF
TRBJ2-7,TRBV5-1,NA,TRBD2,TGCGCCAGCAGAGAGGGACTAGCGGCCGCCTACGAGCAGTACTTC,CASREGLAAAYEQYF
TRBJ2-7,TRBV5-4,NA,TRBD2,TGTGCCAGCAGCTCCCCAGCGGGATCCTACGAGCAGTACTTC,CASSSPAGSYEQYF